This TCR beta chain was sequenced in a study of cytomegalovirus exposure and HLA in healthy donors. Study in general: The study's early data release held about 85 million unique TCRs from HLA-typed donors.

Regarding this clone: Its target is unknown.

Nominally healthy donors provided the samples, though records likely missed some immune exposures. PCR was performed using 60 Vbeta and 13 Jbeta primers. Clones were read by immunoSEQ multiplex PCR, and TCRdb kept only the in-frame ones, dropping some. The sample consists of 140,000 or so clones, 80% of them appearing once. Findings and limits, study-wide: An analysis was carried out later, and it reportedly showed fewer N-insertions in an Asian-associated ancestry cluster than the approximately 700-donor mean. A previous analysis found most TCR beta V segments productive roughly 87% or roughly 30% of the time.

The sample consisted of PBMCs. The receptor was derived from a man between 35 and 55 years old in good health and CMV-seronegative.

The CDR3 is CASSVQLGNTIYF. DNA of the CDR3: TGCGCCAGCAGCGTACAGCTCGGAAACACCATATATTTT. V and J are TRBV4-1 and TRBJ1-3, with no clear D. This CDR3 contains 13 residues. Germline-derived CDR1 and CDR2 are MGHRA and YSYEKL. The ends were cut back, 5 bases at V and 4 bases at J, with 9 bases in the middle.